This T cell receptor beta chain stems from a study of T cells in Graves' hyperthyroidism and ophthalmopathy. CDR3 length: 15 amino acids. CDR1 and CDR2 (germline): KGHDR, SFDVKD. V lost 6 bases and J lost 3, with 17 bases in between. Comments on this clonotype: Its antigen is currently unknown. Since a much larger clone is just one base distant, this may be a read error.

Lactation, pregnancy, other autoimmune disease or uncontrolled infection excluded patients. Each diagnosis was grounded in clinical symptoms, serum thyroxine and TRAb, thyroid ultrasound, and orbital computed tomography. Study-level findings and limits: Among clonotypes expanded in thyroid above 0.001, most were also found in blood. A 13 V-J model separated ophthalmopathy from stable hyperthyroidism.

RNA transcripts were the template for amplifying TCR beta CDR3 regions. A set of HTBI primers served as the primers for a first-round RT-PCR of the TCR CDR3. TCRdb called the multiplex PCR reads again in MiXCR, with one record for every CDR3 protein. The sample yields about 570,000 distinct CDR3 sequences, more than 45% seen once. Sample: peripheral blood or thyroid tissue (not recorded which). The chain links TRBV24-1 to TRBJ2-7; TRBD2 might be the D (6 bases). The sequence derives from an adult woman with Graves' disease, either hyperthyroidism or ophthalmopathy (not recorded which). The CDR3 sequence: CATSYSRGGGYEQYF. CDR3 DNA: TGTGCCACCAGTTACTCAAGGGGAGGAGGCTACGAGCAGTACTTC.